This TCR beta chain came from a study of CD8 T cells in Susac syndrome. General study results and limits: Susac-specific public clones found in total CD8+ repertoires numbered more than 15, and those in CD8+ TEMRA repertoires numbered about 5.

An amount of RNA that ranged from roughly 0.5 to 1 ug was reverse transcribed with random hexamers. Amplification of the TCR beta CDR3 was carried out by immunoSEQ multiplex PCR, which spanned a total of 54 Vbeta and 13 Jbeta segments. From the immunoSEQ multiplex PCR reads, TCRdb called clonotypes with MiXCR, one entry per CDR3 protein. The repertoire has some 110,000 distinct CDR3 sequences, roughly 94% of them found once; the top ten carry approximately 0.41%. Note on this clonotype: The antigen is not known.

The ends lost 2 bases at V and 3 bases at J; junction bases unmatched: 4. CDR1 and CDR2 from the germline V gene are MNHEY and SVGAGI. The length of the CDR3 is 15 residues. Sequencing of TCR beta was carried out in blood CD8+ and CD4+ T cells. TEMRA cells were FACS-enriched, unlike CD8+ and CD4+ T cells, which were negatively isolated. The source is a human donor with Susac syndrome. J is TRBJ2-3 and V is TRBV6-5, with 8 bases matching TRBD2. Sequencing used CD8+ T cells from PBMCs. CDR3 nucleotides: TGTGCCAGCAGTTACGCCGGGGGGGCGACAGATACGCAGTATTTT. It encodes CASSYAGGATDTQYF.